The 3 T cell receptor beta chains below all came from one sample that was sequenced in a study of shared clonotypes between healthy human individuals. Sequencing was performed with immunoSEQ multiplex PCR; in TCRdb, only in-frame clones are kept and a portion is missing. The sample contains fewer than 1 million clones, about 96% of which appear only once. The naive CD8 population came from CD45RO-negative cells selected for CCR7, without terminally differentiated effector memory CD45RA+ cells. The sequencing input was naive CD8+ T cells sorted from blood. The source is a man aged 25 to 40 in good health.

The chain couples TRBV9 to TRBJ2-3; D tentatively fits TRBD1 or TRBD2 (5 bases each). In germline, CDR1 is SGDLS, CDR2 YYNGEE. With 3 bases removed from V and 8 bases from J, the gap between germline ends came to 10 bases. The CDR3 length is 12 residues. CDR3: CASSGDEGTQYF. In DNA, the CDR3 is TGTGCCAGCAGCGGGGACGAAGGTACGCAGTATTTT.

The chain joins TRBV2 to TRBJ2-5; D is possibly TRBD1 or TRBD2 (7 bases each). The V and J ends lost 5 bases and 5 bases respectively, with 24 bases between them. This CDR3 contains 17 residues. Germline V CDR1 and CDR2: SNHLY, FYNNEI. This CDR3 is CASSPYQDRKRGETQYF. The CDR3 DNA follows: TGTGCCAGCAGTCCATACCAGGACAGGAAGCGGGGTGAGACCCAGTACTTC.

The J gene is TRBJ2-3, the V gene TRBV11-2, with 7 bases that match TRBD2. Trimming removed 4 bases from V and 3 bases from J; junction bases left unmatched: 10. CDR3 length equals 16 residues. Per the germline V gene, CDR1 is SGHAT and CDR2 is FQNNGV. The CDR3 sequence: CASSSSTSWGTDTQYF. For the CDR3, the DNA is TGTGCCAGCAGCTCATCGACTAGCTGGGGAACAGATACGCAGTATTTT.